This T cell receptor (beta chain) was obtained from a study of blood T cell repertoires in COVID-19. In the study overall: Material from acute and convalescent COVID-19 was sourced from the United States, Italy and Spain.

The data were produced by immunoSEQ multiplex PCR, yet TCRdb's version contains in-frame clones alone and is incomplete. The sample holds roughly 170,000 clones, roughly four fifths seen once. V lost 3 bases and J 0 bases, leaving 7 bases between the germline ends. Looked up from germline, CDR1 is SGDLS and CDR2 is YYNGEE. The CDR3 length is 14 residues. This clonotype was sampled from a man in his forties or fifties who had recovered from COVID-19. The chain employs TRBV9 and TRBJ2-1, with a weak D call TRBD1 (6 bases). The sample comprised peripheral blood. The CDR3 protein is CASSGGGSYNEQFF. CDR3 DNA sequence: TGTGCCAGCAGCGGAGGGGGCTCCTACAATGAGCAGTTCTTC.